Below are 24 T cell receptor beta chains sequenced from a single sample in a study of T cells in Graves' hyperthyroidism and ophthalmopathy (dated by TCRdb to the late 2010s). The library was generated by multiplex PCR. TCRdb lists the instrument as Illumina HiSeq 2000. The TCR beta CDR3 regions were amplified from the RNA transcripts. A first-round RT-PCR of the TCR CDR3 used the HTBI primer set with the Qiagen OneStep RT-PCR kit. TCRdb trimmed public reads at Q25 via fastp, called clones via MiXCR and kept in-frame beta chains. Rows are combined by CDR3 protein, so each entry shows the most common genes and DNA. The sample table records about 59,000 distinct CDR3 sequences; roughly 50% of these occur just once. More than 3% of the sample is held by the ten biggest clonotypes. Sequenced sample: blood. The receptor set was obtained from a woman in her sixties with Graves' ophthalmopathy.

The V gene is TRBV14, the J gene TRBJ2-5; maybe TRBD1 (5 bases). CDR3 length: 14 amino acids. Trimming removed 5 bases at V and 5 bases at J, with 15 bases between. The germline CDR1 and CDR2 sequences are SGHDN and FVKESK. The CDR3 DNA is TGTGCCAGCAGCTATGACAGCATCCAGGAGACCCAGTACTTC. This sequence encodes CASSYDSIQETQYF.

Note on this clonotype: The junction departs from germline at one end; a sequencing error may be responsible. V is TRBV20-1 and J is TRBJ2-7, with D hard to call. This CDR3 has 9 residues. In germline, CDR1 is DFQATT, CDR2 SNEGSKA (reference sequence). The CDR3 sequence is CSDRGEQYF. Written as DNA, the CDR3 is TGCAGTGATAGAGGCGAGCAGTACTTC.

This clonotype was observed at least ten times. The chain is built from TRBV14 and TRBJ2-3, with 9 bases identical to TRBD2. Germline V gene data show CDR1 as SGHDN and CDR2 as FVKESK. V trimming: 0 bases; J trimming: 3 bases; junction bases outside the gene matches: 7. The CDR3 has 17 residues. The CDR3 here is CASSQEGRGGLTDTQYF. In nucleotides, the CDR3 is TGTGCCAGCAGCCAAGAAGGGCGGGGGGGCCTTACAGATACGCAGTATTTT.

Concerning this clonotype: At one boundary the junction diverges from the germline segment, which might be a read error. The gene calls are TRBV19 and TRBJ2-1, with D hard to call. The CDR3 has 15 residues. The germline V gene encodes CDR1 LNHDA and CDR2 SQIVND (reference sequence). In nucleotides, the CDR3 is TGTGTCAGTAGTATCGGCTCCCAATCCTACAATGAGCAGTTCTTC. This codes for CVSSIGSQSYNEQFF.

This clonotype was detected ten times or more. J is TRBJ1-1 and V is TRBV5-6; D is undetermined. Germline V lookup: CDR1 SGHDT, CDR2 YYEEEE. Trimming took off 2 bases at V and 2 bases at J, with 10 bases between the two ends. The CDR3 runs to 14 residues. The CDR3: CASSFRGFNTEAFF. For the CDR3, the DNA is TGTGCCAGCAGCTTTCGGGGTTTTAACACTGAAGCTTTCTTT.

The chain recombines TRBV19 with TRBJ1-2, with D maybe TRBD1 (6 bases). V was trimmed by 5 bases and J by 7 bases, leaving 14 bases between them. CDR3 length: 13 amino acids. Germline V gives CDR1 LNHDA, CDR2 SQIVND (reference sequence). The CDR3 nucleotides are TGTGCCAGTAGTGACCCAGGGGCGGTTGGCTACACCTTC. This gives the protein CASSDPGAVGYTF.

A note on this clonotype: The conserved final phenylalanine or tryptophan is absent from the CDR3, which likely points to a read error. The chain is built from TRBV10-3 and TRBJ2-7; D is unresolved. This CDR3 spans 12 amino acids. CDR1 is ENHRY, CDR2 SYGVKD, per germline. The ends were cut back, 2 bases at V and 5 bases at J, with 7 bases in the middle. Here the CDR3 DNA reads TGTGCCATCAGTGAGCCTAGGGACGAGCAGTACCTC. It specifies CAISEPRDEQYL.

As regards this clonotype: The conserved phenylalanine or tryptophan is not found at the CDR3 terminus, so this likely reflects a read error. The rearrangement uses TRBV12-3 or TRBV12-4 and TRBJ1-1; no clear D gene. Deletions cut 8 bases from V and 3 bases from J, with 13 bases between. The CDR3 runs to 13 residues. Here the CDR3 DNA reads TGTGCCAGCGGCCTCACTGAGTACACTGAAGCTTTCATT. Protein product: CASGLTEYTEAFI.

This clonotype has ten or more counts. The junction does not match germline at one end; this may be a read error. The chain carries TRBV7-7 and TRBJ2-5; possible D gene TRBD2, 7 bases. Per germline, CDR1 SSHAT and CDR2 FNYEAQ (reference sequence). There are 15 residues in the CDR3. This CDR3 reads CASSLGGGVRETQYF. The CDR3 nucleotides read TGTGCTAGCAGCTTAGGGGGGGGGGTGAGAGAGACCCAGTACTTC. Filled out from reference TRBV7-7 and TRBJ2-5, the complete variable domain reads GAGVSQSPRYKVTKRGQDVTLRCDPISSHATLYWYQQALGQGPEFLTYFNYEAQPDKSGLPSDRFSAERPEGSISTLTIQRTEQRDSAMYRCASSLGGGVRETQYFGPGTRLLVL.

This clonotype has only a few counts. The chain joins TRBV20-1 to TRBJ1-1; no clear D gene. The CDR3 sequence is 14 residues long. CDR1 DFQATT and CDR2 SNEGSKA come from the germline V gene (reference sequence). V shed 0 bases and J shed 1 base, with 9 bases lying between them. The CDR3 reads CSARDPRKNTEAFF. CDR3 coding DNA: TGCAGTGCTAGAGATCCTCGGAAGAACACTGAAGCTTTCTTT.

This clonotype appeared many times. In nucleotides, the CDR3 is TGCGCCAGCAGCTTGGCCGGAAATAGCAATCAGCCCCAGCATTTT. This gives the protein CASSLAGNSNQPQHF. The chain employs TRBV5-1 and TRBJ1-5; D ambiguous. Germline-derived CDR1 and CDR2 are SGHRS and YFSETQ. This CDR3 has 15 residues. The germline V and J ends were trimmed by 0 bases and 0 bases, with 7 bases remaining between them.

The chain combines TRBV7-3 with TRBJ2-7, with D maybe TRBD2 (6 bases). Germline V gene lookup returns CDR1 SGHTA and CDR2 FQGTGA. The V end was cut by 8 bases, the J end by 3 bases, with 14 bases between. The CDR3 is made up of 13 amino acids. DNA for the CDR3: TGTGCCAGCTTCTGGACTACCAACTACGAGCAGTACTTC. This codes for CASFWTTNYEQYF.

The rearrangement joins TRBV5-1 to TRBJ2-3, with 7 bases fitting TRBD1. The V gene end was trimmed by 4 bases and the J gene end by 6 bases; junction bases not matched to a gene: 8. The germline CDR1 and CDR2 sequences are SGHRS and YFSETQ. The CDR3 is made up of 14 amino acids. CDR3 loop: CASSPTGMDDTQYF. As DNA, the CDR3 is TGCGCCAGCAGCCCGACAGGGATGGACGATACGCAGTATTTT.

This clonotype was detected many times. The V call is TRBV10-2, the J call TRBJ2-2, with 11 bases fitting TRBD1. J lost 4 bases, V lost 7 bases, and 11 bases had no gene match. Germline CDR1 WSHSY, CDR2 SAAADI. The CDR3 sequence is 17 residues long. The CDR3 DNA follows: TGCGCCAGCATTGGACAGGGGGCCGGAATATCCACCGGGGAGCTGTTTTTT. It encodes CASIGQGAGISTGELFF.

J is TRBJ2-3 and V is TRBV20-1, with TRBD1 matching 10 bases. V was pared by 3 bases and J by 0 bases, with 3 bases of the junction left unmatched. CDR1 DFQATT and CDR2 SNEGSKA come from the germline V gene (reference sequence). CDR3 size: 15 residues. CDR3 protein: CSARGTGVSTDTQYF. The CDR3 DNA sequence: TGCAGTGCTAGGGGGACAGGGGTTAGCACAGATACGCAGTATTTT.

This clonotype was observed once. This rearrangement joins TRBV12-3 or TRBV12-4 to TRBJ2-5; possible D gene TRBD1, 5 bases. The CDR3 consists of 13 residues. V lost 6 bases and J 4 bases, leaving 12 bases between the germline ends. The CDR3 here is CASRQEGVETQYF. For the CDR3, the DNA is TGTGCCAGCAGGCAAGAAGGGGTAGAGACCCAGTACTTC.

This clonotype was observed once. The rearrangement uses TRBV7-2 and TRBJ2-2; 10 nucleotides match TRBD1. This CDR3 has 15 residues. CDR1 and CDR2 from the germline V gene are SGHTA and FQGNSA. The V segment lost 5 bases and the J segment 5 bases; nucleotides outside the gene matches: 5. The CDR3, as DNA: TGTGCCAGCAGCGGACTGGGACAGGGGACCGGGGAGCTGTTTTTT. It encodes CASSGLGQGTGELFF.

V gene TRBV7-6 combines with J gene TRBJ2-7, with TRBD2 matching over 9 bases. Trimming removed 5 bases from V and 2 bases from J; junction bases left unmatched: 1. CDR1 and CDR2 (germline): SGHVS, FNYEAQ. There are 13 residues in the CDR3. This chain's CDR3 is CASSRGGAYEQYF. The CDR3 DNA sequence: TGTGCCAGCAGCCGCGGGGGGGCCTACGAGCAGTACTTC.

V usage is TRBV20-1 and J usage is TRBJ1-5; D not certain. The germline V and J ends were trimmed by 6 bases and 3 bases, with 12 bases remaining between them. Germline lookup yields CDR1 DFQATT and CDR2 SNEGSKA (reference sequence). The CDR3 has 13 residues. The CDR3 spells CSAEEAANQPQHF. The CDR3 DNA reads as TGCAGTGCCGAGGAGGCGGCCAATCAGCCCCAGCATTTT.

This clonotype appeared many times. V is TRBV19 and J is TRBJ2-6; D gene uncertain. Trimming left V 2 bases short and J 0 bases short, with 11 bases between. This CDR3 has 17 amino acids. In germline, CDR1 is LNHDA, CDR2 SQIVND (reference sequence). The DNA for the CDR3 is TGTGCCAGTAGTATATCTGACGCGTACTCTGGGGCCAACGTCCTGACTTTC. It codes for CASSISDAYSGANVLTF. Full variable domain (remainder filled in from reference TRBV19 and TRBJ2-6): DGGITQSPKYLFRKEGQNVTLSCEQNLNHDAMYWYRQDPGQGLRLIYYSQIVNDFQKGDIAEGYSVSREKKESFPLTVTSAQKNPTAFYLCASSISDAYSGANVLTFGAGSRLTVL.

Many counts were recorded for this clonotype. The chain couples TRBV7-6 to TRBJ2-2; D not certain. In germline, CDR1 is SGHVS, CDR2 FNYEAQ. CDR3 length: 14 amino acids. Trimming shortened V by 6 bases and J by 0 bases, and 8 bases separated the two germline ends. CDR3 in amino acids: CASRGVSNTGELFF. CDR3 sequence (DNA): TGTGCCAGCAGGGGTGTATCGAACACCGGGGAGCTGTTTTTT. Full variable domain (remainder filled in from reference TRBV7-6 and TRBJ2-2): GAGVSQSPRYKVTKRGQDVALRCDPISGHVSLYWYRQALGQGPEFLTYFNYEAQQDKSGLPNDRFSAERPEGSISTLTIQRTEQRDSAMYRCASRGVSNTGELFFGEGSRLTVL.

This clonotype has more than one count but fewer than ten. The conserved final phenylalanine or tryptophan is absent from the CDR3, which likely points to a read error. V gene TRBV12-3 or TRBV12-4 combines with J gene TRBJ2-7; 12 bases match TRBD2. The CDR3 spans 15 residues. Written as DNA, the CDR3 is TGTGCTAGCAGATCCGGGACTAGCGGGTCCTACGAGCAGTACCTC. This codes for CASRSGTSGSYEQYL.

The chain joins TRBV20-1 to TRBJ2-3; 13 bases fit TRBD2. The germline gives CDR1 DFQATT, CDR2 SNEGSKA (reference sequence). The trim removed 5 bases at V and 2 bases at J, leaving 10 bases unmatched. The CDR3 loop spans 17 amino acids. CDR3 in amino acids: CSARLRTSGGHTDTQYF. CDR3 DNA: TGCAGTGCTCGACTCCGGACTAGCGGGGGACACACAGATACGCAGTATTTT.

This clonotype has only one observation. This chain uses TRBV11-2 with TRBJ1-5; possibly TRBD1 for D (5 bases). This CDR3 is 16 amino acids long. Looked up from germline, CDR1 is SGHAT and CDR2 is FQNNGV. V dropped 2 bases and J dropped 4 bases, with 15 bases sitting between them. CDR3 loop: CASSLRGGAGNQPQHF. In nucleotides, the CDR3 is TGTGCCAGCAGCTTAAGGGGTGGGGCCGGAAATCAGCCCCAGCATTTT.